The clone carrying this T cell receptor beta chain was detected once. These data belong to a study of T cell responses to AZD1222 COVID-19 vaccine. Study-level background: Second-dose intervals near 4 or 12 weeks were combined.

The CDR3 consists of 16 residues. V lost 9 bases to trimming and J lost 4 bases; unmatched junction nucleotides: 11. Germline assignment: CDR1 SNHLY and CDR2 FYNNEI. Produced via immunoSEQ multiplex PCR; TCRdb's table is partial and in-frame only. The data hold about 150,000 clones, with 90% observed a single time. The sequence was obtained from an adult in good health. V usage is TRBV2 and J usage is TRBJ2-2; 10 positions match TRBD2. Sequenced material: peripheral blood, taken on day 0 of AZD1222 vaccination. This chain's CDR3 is CASGELAGVGTGELFF. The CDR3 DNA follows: TGTGCCAGTGGCGAGCTAGCGGGAGTGGGCACCGGGGAGCTGTTTTTT.